The 32 T cell receptor beta chains in this list originate from one sample, sequenced in a study of identical twins. Each CDR3 protein is one row after TCRdb ran MiXCR on the 5' RACE reads. Here the sample spans 510,000 or so distinct CDR3 sequences, about 15% being singletons. In addition, the sample was reused for a study of yellow fever vaccine responses in identical twins.

The sample taken for sequencing was CD4+ T cells sorted from blood. The receptors come from a woman aged 18-35 years in good health.

This chain joins TRBV9 and TRBJ1-1; D ambiguous. This CDR3 contains 14 residues. V dropped 0 bases and J dropped 3 bases, with 9 bases sitting between them. The germline V gene has CDR1 SGDLS and CDR2 YYNGEE. The CDR3 region is CASSVVPGDTEAFF. The CDR3 DNA reads TGTGCCAGCAGCGTAGTTCCGGGCGACACTGAAGCTTTCTTT. Based on the CDR3 plus reference TRBV9 and TRBJ1-1, the full variable domain is DSGVTQTPKHLITATGQRVTLRCSPRSGDLSVYWYQQSLDQGLQFLIQYYNGEERAKGNILERFSAQQFPDLHSELNLSSLELGDSALYFCASSVVPGDTEAFFGQGTRLTVV.

This clonotype came up a few times. The chain carries TRBV5-1 and TRBJ2-4; 7 positions match TRBD1. Unmatched junction bases numbered 8, after V lost 4 bases and J lost 1 base. This CDR3 has 16 amino acids. Germline V gene data show CDR1 as SGHRS and CDR2 as YFSETQ. CDR3 residues: CASSPRQGSAKNIQYF. The CDR3 DNA reads TGCGCCAGCAGCCCGCGACAGGGCAGTGCCAAAAACATTCAGTACTTC.

This sequence joins TRBV20-1 and TRBJ2-7, with 9 bases aligning to TRBD2. After removal of 4 bases from V and 2 bases from J, the junction contained 3 bases not matched to a gene. Germline assignment: CDR1 DFQATT and CDR2 SNEGSKA (reference sequence). The CDR3 length is 13 residues. The CDR3 sequence is CSATSGTTYEQYF. The CDR3 DNA follows: TGCAGTGCTACTAGCGGGACAACCTACGAGCAGTACTTC.

Only a few counts were recorded for this clonotype. J is TRBJ2-4 and V is TRBV25-1, with D perhaps TRBD1 (6 bases). Between the trimmed V and J ends, which lost 3 bases and 2 bases, there was a span of 8 bases. Germline V lookup: CDR1 MGHDK, CDR2 SYGVNS. This CDR3 contains 14 residues. The chain's CDR3 is CASSETGPKNIQYF. CDR3 sequence (DNA): TGTGCCAGCAGTGAGACAGGACCCAAAAACATTCAGTACTTC. The variable domain in full, completed from reference TRBV25-1 and TRBJ2-4, reads EADIYQTPRYLVIGTGKKITLECSQTMGHDKMYWYQQDPGMELHLIHYSYGVNSTEKGDLSSESTVSRIRTEHFPLTLESARPSHTSQYLCASSETGPKNIQYFGAGTRLSVL.

This sequence joins TRBV19 and TRBJ2-5; 8 bases agree with TRBD1. The germline V gene encodes CDR1 LNHDA and CDR2 SQIVND (reference sequence). V lost 9 bases and J lost 4; bases outside the gene matches: 7. This CDR3 contains 13 residues. CDR3 DNA: TGTGCCAGCCAAGGACAGGGAGGAGAGACCCAGTACTTC. Translated, it gives CASQGQGGETQYF.

This clonotype has more than one count but fewer than ten. The V and J genes are TRBV27 and TRBJ1-2; 9 bases agree with TRBD1. Germline V CDR1 and CDR2: MNHEY, SMNVEV (reference sequence). This CDR3 has 14 amino acids. The junction had 5 bases not matched to a gene; V was cut back by 4 bases and J by 5 bases. CDR3: CASSWDRDRYGYTF. DNA of the CDR3: TGTGCCAGCAGTTGGGACAGGGATAGGTATGGCTACACCTTC.

This clonotype was recorded a few times. The chain employs TRBV28 and TRBJ1-5, with 8 bases aligning to TRBD1. Germline CDR1 reads MDHEN; CDR2 reads SYDVKM. J was trimmed by 2 bases and V by 8 bases; bases with no gene match: 11. This CDR3 spans 16 amino acids. The CDR3 nucleotides read TGTGCCAGCGGACAGGGTGGTTTTGGGGGCAATCAGCCCCAGCATTTT. Translation: CASGQGGFGGNQPQHF.

Only a few counts were recorded for this clonotype. The gene calls are TRBV7-6 and TRBJ2-7; TRBD1 matches 7 bases. J lost 11 bases, V lost 1 base, and 11 bases had no gene match. The CDR3 has 14 residues. Per germline, CDR1 SGHVS and CDR2 FNYEAQ. CDR3 DNA sequence: TGTGCCAGCAGCTTAGAGCCCTTAACAGGGGAGAAGTACTTC. As protein: CASSLEPLTGEKYF.

The chain uses TRBV9 and TRBJ1-1; 9 bases align to TRBD1. This CDR3 comprises 16 residues. Per germline, CDR1 SGDLS and CDR2 YYNGEE. V lost 1 base and J lost 1; bases outside the gene matches: 5. Here the CDR3 reads CASSVTAGQGNTEAFF. The CDR3 nucleotides are TGTGCCAGCAGCGTAACCGCGGGACAGGGGAACACTGAAGCTTTCTTT.

This chain connects TRBV29-1 to TRBJ1-2, with D possibly being TRBD1 (6 bases). The CDR3 runs 14 residues. V lost 6 bases and J lost 0, with 14 bases in between. CDR1 is SQVTM and CDR2 is ANQGSEA in the germline V gene. In DNA form, the CDR3 reads TGCAGCGTCCCGGACAGTTTTACTAACTATGGCTACACCTTC. This translates into CSVPDSFTNYGYTF.

This clonotype was counted between two and nine times. This rearrangement joins TRBV29-1 to TRBJ2-3, with D perhaps matching TRBD1 (6 bases). There are 13 residues in the CDR3. The V end lost 5 bases, the J end lost 3 bases, and 12 bases lay between the germline ends. Germline loops: CDR1 SQVTM, CDR2 ANQGSEA. CDR3 DNA sequence: TGCAGCGTTTCTTCAGGGGTAACAGATACGCAGTATTTT. Translated: CSVSSGVTDTQYF.

The rearrangement uses TRBV5-6 and TRBJ2-1, with D perhaps TRBD2 (5 bases). The CDR3 consists of 15 residues. Germline V gene data show CDR1 as SGHDT and CDR2 as YYEEEE. V was cut by 0 bases and J by 9 bases, with 16 bases left in between. The CDR3 nucleotides are TGTGCCAGCAGCTTGGATACTAGGAGCCATCTTGAGCAGTTCTTC. Residues: CASSLDTRSHLEQFF.

The J gene is TRBJ1-5, the V gene TRBV18; 8 bases map to TRBD1. The CDR3 runs 15 residues. Germline assignment: CDR1 KGHSH and CDR2 LQKENI. V shed 2 bases and J 5 bases; nucleotides not matched to a gene: 5. This CDR3 is CASSPSAGGYQPQHF. CDR3 DNA sequence: TGTGCCAGCTCACCATCAGCAGGGGGCTATCAGCCCCAGCATTTT.

The chain combines TRBV21-1 with TRBJ2-1; TRBD1, as called in the table, went unchecked against the DNA. TRBV21-1 is designated a pseudogene. This CDR3 has 16 residues. The CDR3 nucleotides read TGTGCCAGCAGCAGGGGCGGTAGAAGTTCCTACAATGAGCAGTTCTTC. Encoded protein: CASSRGGRSSYNEQFF.

The gene calls are TRBV18 and TRBJ2-1, with D perhaps matching TRBD1 (5 bases). V was cut by 4 bases and J by 5 bases, with 9 bases left in between. This CDR3 region has 13 residues. Germline CDR1 is KGHSH and CDR2 is LQKENI. CDR3 sequence: CASSRDSDNEQFF. For the CDR3, the DNA is TGTGCCAGCTCACGCGACAGTGACAATGAGCAGTTCTTC.

The chain joins TRBV25-1 to TRBJ2-5, with 7 bases aligning to TRBD1. V shed 2 bases and J 5 bases; nucleotides not matched to a gene: 8. The CDR3 sequence is 15 residues long. CDR1 MGHDK and CDR2 SYGVNS come from the germline V gene. CDR3 DNA sequence: TGTGCCAGCAGTGAACCCATGGGCAGGGGGGAGACCCAGTACTTC. This codes for CASSEPMGRGETQYF. Together with reference TRBV25-1 and TRBJ2-5, the CDR3 gives the full variable domain: EADIYQTPRYLVIGTGKKITLECSQTMGHDKMYWYQQDPGMELHLIHYSYGVNSTEKGDLSSESTVSRIRTEHFPLTLESARPSHTSQYLCASSEPMGRGETQYFGPGTRLLVL.

A few counts support this clonotype. The chain employs TRBV18 and TRBJ2-1; possible D gene TRBD1, 5 bases. Germline CDR1 and CDR2: KGHSH and LQKENI. Trimming cost V 6 bases and J 4 bases, with 19 bases left between them. This CDR3 has 16 residues. The CDR3 protein is CASSPRPGQNYNEQFF. The CDR3 DNA is TGTGCCAGCTCCCCCAGGCCAGGGCAAAATTACAATGAGCAGTTCTTC. The variable domain in full, completed from reference TRBV18 and TRBJ2-1, reads NAGVMQNPRHLVRRRGQEARLRCSPMKGHSHVYWYRQLPEEGLKFMVYLQKENIIDESGMPKERFSAEFPKEGPSILRIQQVVRGDSAAYFCASSPRPGQNYNEQFFGPGTRLTVL.

The table lists this clonotype with many counts. The chain recombines TRBV2 with TRBJ2-3; D is tentatively TRBD1 or TRBD2 (5 bases each). Trimming stripped 8 bases from V and 2 bases from J, with 14 bases between. Per the germline V gene, CDR1 is SNHLY and CDR2 is FYNNEI. CDR3 size: 14 residues. The CDR3 DNA sequence: TGTGCCAGCCGGGACGGAGGATTCACAGATACGCAGTATTTT. It encodes CASRDGGFTDTQYF.

The V and J genes are TRBV24-1 and TRBJ2-1, with D possibly TRBD2 on 5 matching bases. This CDR3 is built from 16 residues. Germline CDR1 is KGHDR and CDR2 is SFDVKD. The V and J ends lost 3 bases and 0 bases respectively, with 11 bases between them. The DNA for the CDR3 is TGTGCCACCAGTGATGCTAGCTTGGGCTCCTACAATGAGCAGTTCTTC. It specifies CATSDASLGSYNEQFF.

Only a few counts were recorded for this clonotype. The chain combines TRBV9 with TRBJ2-3; TRBD2 matches 10 bases. There are 14 residues in the CDR3. The V gene end was trimmed by 7 bases and the J gene end by 6 bases; junction bases not matched to a gene: 8. CDR1 SGDLS and CDR2 YYNGEE come from the germline V gene. The DNA of the CDR3 is TGTGCCAGCGCCGGGACTAGCGAAAAGGATACGCAGTATTTT. This translates into CASAGTSEKDTQYF.

The CDR3 loop is CANTRGEGETQYF. The DNA of the CDR3 is TGTGCCAATACCAGGGGCGAGGGAGAGACCCAGTACTTC. The rearrangement uses TRBV2 and TRBJ2-5; tentatively, D is TRBD1 (6 bases). Trimming shortened V by 10 bases and J by 4 bases, and 16 bases separated the two germline ends. Germline V gives CDR1 SNHLY, CDR2 FYNNEI. The length of the CDR3 is 13 residues.

V and J are TRBV29-1 and TRBJ1-4; TRBD1 aligns across 9 bases. The CDR3 has 13 amino acids. CDR1 and CDR2 from the germline V gene are SQVTM and ANQGSEA. J was trimmed by 5 bases and V by 7 bases; bases with no gene match: 5. This CDR3 reads CSAGTGLNEKLFF. The CDR3 DNA sequence: TGCAGCGCCGGGACAGGGCTAAATGAAAAACTGTTTTTT.

The V and J genes are TRBV20-1 and TRBJ2-1; the D is unclear. Germline V gene sequence: CDR1 DFQATT, CDR2 SNEGSKA (reference sequence). This CDR3 spans 15 amino acids. V was trimmed by 2 bases and J by 0 bases, leaving 11 bases between them. The CDR3 loop is CSARKVPSSYNEQFF. The CDR3, as DNA: TGCAGTGCTAGAAAAGTCCCCAGCTCCTACAATGAGCAGTTCTTC.

This chain joins TRBV18 and TRBJ2-5; D not resolved. V was pared by 0 bases and J by 5 bases, with 7 bases between. The CDR3 contains 13 residues. Germline values: CDR1 KGHSH, CDR2 LQKENI. The CDR3 DNA follows: TGTGCCAGCTCACCACCGCCCTCTGAGACCCAGTACTTC. Its protein product is CASSPPPSETQYF. The whole variable domain, remainder taken from reference TRBV18 and TRBJ2-5, is NAGVMQNPRHLVRRRGQEARLRCSPMKGHSHVYWYRQLPEEGLKFMVYLQKENIIDESGMPKERFSAEFPKEGPSILRIQQVVRGDSAAYFCASSPPPSETQYFGPGTRLLVL.

The J gene is TRBJ1-1, the V gene TRBV4-1; D may be TRBD1 (6 bases). Trimming pared 3 bases from V and 0 bases from J, leaving 17 bases between. The germline V gene encodes CDR1 MGHRA and CDR2 YSYEKL. The CDR3 consists of 17 residues. Here the CDR3 reads CASSQLIGGLMNTEAFF. CDR3 coding DNA: TGCGCCAGCAGCCAGTTAATTGGGGGGCTCATGAACACTGAAGCTTTCTTT.

The chain joins TRBV29-1 to TRBJ2-5; maybe TRBD1 (5 bases). V lost 3 bases and J lost 4, with 9 bases in between. Looked up from germline, CDR1 is SQVTM and CDR2 is ANQGSEA. This CDR3 is built from 12 residues. As DNA, the CDR3 is TGCAGCGTTGAGCGGCAGGGAGAGACCCAGTACTTC. It translates to CSVERQGETQYF.

This clonotype has a handful of counts. The chain recombines TRBV5-1 with TRBJ2-5; 12 bases align to TRBD2. Germline loops: CDR1 SGHRS, CDR2 YFSETQ. Trimming took 2 bases from V and 2 from J; bases not matched to a gene: 7. This CDR3 contains 17 residues. CDR3 nucleotide sequence: TGCGCCAGCAGCTTTCTAGCGGGAGGGCCTAGACAAGAGACCCAGTACTTC. It encodes CASSFLAGGPRQETQYF.

The chain employs TRBV2 and TRBJ1-5; 10 nucleotides line up with TRBD1. With V trimmed by 6 bases and J by 11 bases, 1 base remained unmatched. The CDR3 contains 11 residues. Germline CDR1 SNHLY, CDR2 FYNNEI. This CDR3 is CASRTGGSQHF. In nucleotides, the CDR3 is TGTGCCAGCAGGACAGGGGGCTCCCAGCATTTT.

V gene TRBV29-1 combines with J gene TRBJ1-1; D not certain. Germline lookup yields CDR1 SQVTM and CDR2 ANQGSEA. V was pared by 5 bases and J by 0 bases, with 13 bases between. The CDR3 is 14 amino acids. As DNA, the CDR3 is TGCAGCGTTTATACAGCGATTTTGAACACTGAAGCTTTCTTT. It codes for CSVYTAILNTEAFF.

The table lists this clonotype with many counts. This sequence joins TRBV7-6 and TRBJ2-7; 8 bases line up with TRBD2. V lost 0 bases and J lost 2; bases outside the gene matches: 6. The V gene's germline CDR1 is SGHVS and CDR2 FNYEAQ. The CDR3 loop spans 16 amino acids. The CDR3 bases are TGTGCCAGCAGCTTAGCCCCGCTAGCGGGTACCTACGAGCAGTACTTC. Its translation is CASSLAPLAGTYEQYF.

The table lists this clonotype with a few counts. The J gene is TRBJ1-2, the V gene TRBV24-1; no clear D gene. The V gene's germline CDR1 is KGHDR and CDR2 SFDVKD. The CDR3 totals 14 residues. V lost 3 bases and J lost 8, with 15 bases in between. The CDR3 region has the DNA TGTGCCACCAGTGATACGAGGGTCCAAGGGGGCTACACCTTC. Translation: CATSDTRVQGGYTF.

The chain combines TRBV20-1 with TRBJ2-3; unclear D gene. V dropped 3 bases and J dropped 3 bases, with 7 bases sitting between them. The CDR3 consists of 12 residues. Germline V gene lookup returns CDR1 DFQATT and CDR2 SNEGSKA (reference sequence). The CDR3 DNA sequence: TGCAGTGCTAGGACACAAACAGATACGCAGTATTTT. Translating it yields CSARTQTDTQYF.